These T cell receptor beta chains were read from a single sample in a study of HIV-infected children after antiretroviral therapy interruption. In TCRdb, the 3' RACE reads were re-called with MiXCR into one record per CDR3 protein. Of roughly 46,000 distinct CDR3 sequences in the sample, roughly 4.5% were seen once. Source: CD45RA+ CD4+ T cells from PBMCs, pooled from several time points, taken from a donor given antiretroviral therapy, either interrupted or continuous. The source of these receptors is a pool of human donors with HIV. Each CDR3 is given with its conserved first and last residue. Each record gives: V gene, D gene, J gene, clone size, CDR3 protein, CDR3 DNA. The D gene is left open where the match is weak. Clone sizes are given selectively: once, few, many, or a class where the clone is expanded.

V: TRBV2
D: TRBD1
J: TRBJ1-3
size: many
CDR3: CASTGTGGTVNTIYF
DNA: TGTGCCAGCACCGGGACAGGGGGCACGGTGAACACCATATATTTT

V: TRBV4-1
D: .
J: TRBJ2-7
size: many
CDR3: CASSQVVGYEQYF
DNA: TGCGCCAGCAGCCAGGTCGTGGGCTACGAGCAGTACTTC

V: TRBV11-3
D: .
J: TRBJ1-1
size: many
CDR3: CASSSGLNTEAFF
DNA: TGTGCCAGCAGCTCGGGGCTTAACACTGAAGCTTTCTTT

V: TRBV12-3/TRBV12-4
D: .
J: TRBJ1-4
size: few
CDR3: CASAPGSSTNEKLFF
DNA: TGTGCCAGCGCCCCGGGCTCCTCAACTAATGAAAAACTGTTTTTT

V: TRBV5-1
D: .
J: TRBJ2-3
size: .
CDR3: CASSSSRGNTDTQYF
DNA: TGCGCCAGCAGCTCCTCCAGGGGAAACACAGATACGCAGTATTTT

V: TRBV4-2
D: TRBD1
J: TRBJ2-7
size: many
CDR3: CASRSGTGDYEQYF
DNA: TGTGCCAGCAGGAGCGGGACAGGGGACTACGAGCAGTACTTC

V: TRBV12-3/TRBV12-4
D: .
J: TRBJ1-6
size: many
CDR3: CASTSLGTPNSPLHF
DNA: TGTGCCAGCACTAGCCTTGGGACCCCTAATTCACCCCTCCACTTT

V: TRBV21-1
D: .
J: TRBJ2-1
size: many
CDR3: CASRGQGPYNEQFF
DNA: TGTGCCAGCAGGGGACAGGGTCCCTACAATGAGCAGTTCTTC

V: TRBV5-4
D: .
J: TRBJ2-1
size: few
CDR3: CASSFEESEQFF
DNA: TGTGCCAGCAGCTTTGAGGAGAGTGAGCAGTTCTTC

V: TRBV28
D: TRBD1
J: TRBJ1-2
size: .
CDR3: CASSLGQGGGYTF
DNA: TGTGCCAGCAGCCTTGGACAGGGTGGCGGCTACACCTTC

V: TRBV21-1
D: .
J: TRBJ1-2
size: many
CDR3: CASDGRYTF
DNA: TGTGCCAGCGACGGCCGCTACACCTTC

V: TRBV29-1
D: TRBD2
J: TRBJ2-2
size: many
CDR3: CSVEDPRGGRTGELFF
DNA: TGCAGCGTTGAAGATCCTCGCGGGGGGCGCACCGGGGAGCTGTTTTTT

V: TRBV23-1
D: .
J: TRBJ2-7
size: .
CDR3: CASTFSRNRDNYSYEQYF
DNA: TGCGCCAGCACTTTCAGCCGAAACCGGGACAACTATTCCTACGAGCAGTACTTC

V: TRBV29-1
D: .
J: TRBJ1-4
size: many
CDR3: CSVLDRTNEKLFF
DNA: TGCAGCGTTTTGGACCGGACTAATGAAAAACTGTTTTTT

V: TRBV12-3/TRBV12-4
D: .
J: TRBJ1-1
size: many
CDR3: CASSFRANTEAFF
DNA: TGTGCCAGCAGTTTTCGGGCGAACACTGAAGCTTTCTTT

V: TRBV19
D: .
J: TRBJ2-7
size: .
CDR3: CASRGPYEQYF
DNA: TGTGCCAGTAGGGGCCCCTACGAGCAGTACTTC

V: TRBV6-4
D: .
J: TRBJ1-1
size: .
CDR3: CASSDGDRAMNTEAFF
DNA: TGTGCCAGCAGTGACGGGGACCGAGCCATGAACACTGAAGCTTTCTTT

V: TRBV6-6
D: .
J: TRBJ2-1
size: many
CDR3: CASSLFSGTAYNEQFF
DNA: TGTGCCAGCAGTCTATTCAGCGGGACAGCGTACAATGAGCAGTTCTTC

V: TRBV24-1
D: .
J: TRBJ2-1
size: many
CDR3: CATSDGRYWFF
DNA: TGTGCCACCAGTGATGGTCGATATTGGTTCTTC

V: TRBV20-1
D: .
J: TRBJ1-1
size: few
CDR3: CSARVDSITEAFF
DNA: TGCAGTGCTAGAGTAGACAGCATCACTGAAGCTTTCTTT

V: TRBV12-3/TRBV12-4
D: .
J: TRBJ2-3
size: many
CDR3: CAIGRGTTDTQYF
DNA: TGTGCCATTGGAAGGGGCACTACAGATACGCAGTATTTT

V: TRBV18
D: .
J: TRBJ2-7
size: .
CDR3: CASSPGPRSSYEQYF
DNA: TGTGCCAGCTCACCAGGACCGAGGAGCTCCTACGAGCAGTACTTC

V: TRBV5-1
D: .
J: TRBJ1-6
size: many
CDR3: CASSSLAGVGDSPLHF
DNA: TGCGCCAGCAGCTCTCTCGCCGGGGTAGGAGATTCACCCCTCCACTTT

V: TRBV20-1
D: TRBD1
J: TRBJ2-7
size: many
CDR3: CSARLPGQGKHEQYF
DNA: TGCAGTGCTAGATTACCGGGACAGGGTAAACACGAGCAGTACTTC

V: TRBV12-3/TRBV12-4
D: TRBD2
J: TRBJ2-1
size: many
CDR3: CASSPRAGGWLNEQFF
DNA: TGTGCCAGCAGTCCCCGAGCGGGGGGTTGGTTAAATGAGCAGTTCTTC

V: TRBV20-1
D: .
J: TRBJ2-7
size: many
CDR3: CSALRQDSLGQYF
DNA: TGCAGTGCTCTCAGACAGGACTCCCTTGGGCAGTACTTC

V: TRBV25-1
D: .
J: TRBJ1-6
size: few
CDR3: CASANPGTTSNSPLHF
DNA: TGTGCCAGCGCGAACCCCGGGACAACCTCCAATTCACCCCTCCACTTT

V: TRBV6-1
D: TRBD2
J: TRBJ2-1
size: few
CDR3: CASSVLAGGQFF
DNA: TGTGCCAGCAGTGTCCTAGCGGGGGGGCAGTTCTTC

V: TRBV28
D: .
J: TRBJ1-1
size: many
CDR3: CASITGRITEAFF
DNA: TGTGCCAGCATCACGGGACGAATCACTGAAGCTTTCTTT

V: TRBV20-1
D: TRBD2
J: TRBJ2-7
size: .
CDR3: CSARSAGTSGPSHF
DNA: TGCAGTGCTAGAAGTGCCGGGACTAGCGGTCCCTCGCACTTC

V: TRBV3-1
D: .
J: TRBJ2-5
size: many
CDR3: CASSPWGGPQETQYF
DNA: TGTGCCAGCAGCCCCTGGGGGGGGCCCCAAGAGACCCAGTACTTC

V: TRBV28
D: .
J: TRBJ1-1
size: many
CDR3: CASSLKVGTTEAFF
DNA: TGTGCCAGCAGTTTGAAGGTCGGGACCACTGAAGCTTTCTTT

V: TRBV5-1
D: .
J: TRBJ2-7
size: many
CDR3: CASSSRDFSYEQYF
DNA: TGCGCCAGCAGCTCCCGGGACTTCTCCTACGAGCAGTACTTC

V: TRBV29-1
D: TRBD1
J: TRBJ2-5
size: many
CDR3: CSVVGTEETQYF
DNA: TGCAGCGTTGTGGGGACAGAAGAGACCCAGTACTTC

V: TRBV19
D: .
J: TRBJ1-6
size: many
CDR3: CASSIEGQRINSPLHF
DNA: TGTGCCAGTAGTATTGAGGGGCAGCGAATCAATTCACCCCTCCACTTT

V: TRBV7-9
D: .
J: TRBJ1-1
size: many
CDR3: CASSLRGSGNTEAFF
DNA: TGTGCCAGCAGCTTGCGAGGCAGTGGGAACACTGAAGCTTTCTTT

V: TRBV12-3/TRBV12-4
D: .
J: TRBJ1-2
size: many
CDR3: CASSRAGFYGYTF
DNA: TGTGCCAGCAGTCGAGCCGGATTCTATGGCTACACCTTC

V: TRBV12-3/TRBV12-4
D: .
J: TRBJ2-5
size: once
CDR3: CASSMGGADTQYF
DNA: TGTGCCAGCAGTATGGGGGGCGCTGACACCCAGTACTTT

V: TRBV5-4
D: .
J: TRBJ1-1
size: many
CDR3: CASSLAGKETEAFF
DNA: TGTGCCAGCAGCTTGGCAGGGAAAGAAACTGAAGCTTTCTTT

V: TRBV20-1
D: .
J: TRBJ2-7
size: few
CDR3: CSLGRVTYEQYF
DNA: TGCAGTCTGGGCAGGGTTACCTACGAGCAGTACTTC

V: TRBV7-9
D: .
J: TRBJ2-3
size: many
CDR3: CASSLRQGGTDTQYF
DNA: TGTGCCAGCAGCTTGAGGCAGGGCGGCACAGATACGCAGTATTTT

V: TRBV29-1
D: .
J: TRBJ2-1
size: few
CDR3: CSVDGTVYYNEQFF
DNA: TGCAGCGTTGACGGGACGGTCTATTACAATGAGCAGTTCTTC

V: TRBV12-5
D: .
J: TRBJ2-3
size: many
CDR3: CASGLRGATDTQYF
DNA: TGTGCTAGTGGTTTGAGGGGAGCCACAGATACGCAGTATTTT

V: TRBV10-3
D: TRBD1
J: TRBJ1-1
size: many
CDR3: CAISPWGTGSNTEAFF
DNA: TGTGCCATCAGTCCCTGGGGGACAGGGTCGAACACTGAAGCTTTCTTT

V: TRBV29-1
D: .
J: TRBJ1-1
size: many
CDR3: CSVLQLMNTEAFF
DNA: TGCAGCGTTCTACAGCTCATGAACACTGAAGCTTTCTTT

V: TRBV30
D: .
J: TRBJ1-4
size: .
CDR3: CAWSVWRPGEKLFF
DNA: TGTGCCTGGAGTGTGTGGAGGCCCGGCGAAAAACTGTTTTTT

V: TRBV28
D: TRBD2
J: TRBJ2-2
size: .
CDR3: CASSPAGGPDGELFF
DNA: TGTGCCAGCAGCCCAGCGGGGGGGCCTGACGGGGAGCTGTTTTTT

V: TRBV2
D: .
J: TRBJ1-1
size: few
CDR3: CASSLTRHQGPTEAFF
DNA: TGTGCCAGCAGCCTGACCCGTCATCAGGGGCCCACTGAAGCTTTCTTT

V: TRBV19
D: .
J: TRBJ1-5
size: few
CDR3: CASTHGAAHQPQHF
DNA: TGTGCCAGTACCCATGGGGCAGCCCATCAGCCCCAGCATTTT